This T cell receptor beta chain emerged from a study of blood T cell repertoires in COVID-19. Assay used: immunoSEQ multiplex PCR; TCRdb lists only in-frame clones, some missing. The table records around 56,000 clones, about 90% of them present only once. CDR1 is LGHNA, CDR2 YSLEER, per germline. This CDR3 is 16 amino acids long. V was pared by 5 bases and J by 0 bases, with 9 bases of the junction left unmatched. The TCR sequence derives from a human donor in a cohort sampled during active COVID-19. Sequencing used peripheral blood. The chain carries TRBV4-3 and TRBJ2-7; 8 bases are a match to TRBD2. The CDR3 DNA is TGCGCCAGCAGCACCCATAGCGGGGTAGCCTCCTACGAGCAGTACTTC. Translation: CASSTHSGVASYEQYF.